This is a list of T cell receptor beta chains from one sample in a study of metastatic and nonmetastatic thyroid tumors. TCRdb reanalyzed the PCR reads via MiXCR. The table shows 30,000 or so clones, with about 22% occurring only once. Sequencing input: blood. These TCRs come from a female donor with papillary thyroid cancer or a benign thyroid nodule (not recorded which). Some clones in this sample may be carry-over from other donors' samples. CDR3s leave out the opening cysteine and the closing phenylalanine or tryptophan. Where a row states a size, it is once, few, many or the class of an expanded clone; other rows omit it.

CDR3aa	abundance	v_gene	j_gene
ASSLGTGWDQPQH	many	TRBV7-9	TRBJ1-5
SAFKKGTAYEQY	many	TRBV20-1	TRBJ2-7
ASSLADGLATYEQF	NA	TRBV12-3/TRBV12-4	NA
ASSFRTSGRAMAGNEQF	many	TRBV4-3	TRBJ2-1
ASSYPQGEGKETQY	many	TRBV6-2/TRBV6-3	TRBJ2-5
ASSRRSLYGYT	medium-sized	TRBV28	TRBJ1-2
ASSQVQQNTEAF	many	TRBV4-1	TRBJ1-1
ASATGDFNSPLH	few	TRBV5-1	TRBJ1-6
VSPPDEWGAGRQPQH	once	TRBV18	TRBJ1-5
ASSPQGANEQF	many	TRBV10-1	TRBJ2-1
ASSYQGVNTEAF	many	TRBV6-2/TRBV6-3	TRBJ1-1
SARGLAYDTRY	many	TRBV20-1	TRBJ2-3
ASSFRTVSMNTEAF	many	TRBV6-1	TRBJ1-1
ATSRESTDTQY	many	TRBV15	TRBJ2-3
ASRGTEPTNSPLH	few	TRBV28	TRBJ1-6
ADSLGVTNTGELF	many	TRBV7-2	TRBJ2-2
ASSLGNEASADTQY	many	TRBV5-1	TRBJ2-3
ASSVFGGQTQY	many	TRBV14	TRBJ2-5
ASSRETGTGEQY	once	TRBV4-2	TRBJ2-7
SDLAGASYAQY	few	TRBV20-1	TRBJ2-7
ASSLKIKERGADEQF	many	TRBV27	TRBJ2-1
ASSYWDLQNTDTQY	many	TRBV6-2/TRBV6-3	TRBJ2-3
ASSTRTGDTQY	many	TRBV27	TRBJ2-3
ASSLRGSNQPKH	NA	TRBV27	TRBJ1-5
SAGTSGNYEQY	NA	TRBV20-1	TRBJ2-7
ASSLWGQRIGRPLTREQY	NA	TRBV5-4	TRBJ2-7
SVRGQCSTDTKY	NA	TRBV20-1	TRBJ2-3
ATSDLGDRGTDTQY	NA	TRBV24-1	TRBJ2-3
ARSIQQGLSEKPF	NA	TRBV11-2	TRBJ1-4
ASNLSGRDTQY	many	TRBV7-2	TRBJ2-3
SARALGRACEQY	NA	TRBV20-1	TRBJ2-7
ASSSTSGRRSTDTQY	many	TRBV18	TRBJ2-3
ASSRWAQGAGNTIY	many	TRBV3-1	TRBJ1-3
ASISRDRVHSNQPQH	NA	TRBV12-3/TRBV12-4	TRBJ1-5
ASGGTSYQHY	NA	TRBV9	TRBJ2-7
SATLGRKETQY	many	TRBV20-1	TRBJ2-5
AWSGTGTDTQY	many	TRBV30	TRBJ2-3
ASSPRVTTAYEQY	many	TRBV7-2	TRBJ2-7
ASSGTGGEAF	many	TRBV5-1	TRBJ1-1
ASGPLGQPQH	many	TRBV7-9	TRBJ1-5
ASSSQGNEQF	many	TRBV7-3	TRBJ2-1
ASSPTDTQY	many	TRBV11-2	TRBJ2-3
ASSPPRSMYYQC	few	TRBV28	TRBJ2-7
ASTSLYGYT	few	TRBV6-2/TRBV6-3	TRBJ1-2
SARDTRGGVNYGYT	medium-sized	TRBV20-1	TRBJ1-2
ASSLGLAQETQY	few	TRBV12-3/TRBV12-4	TRBJ2-5
ASSHGASDREDRFWTEAF	many	TRBV4-3	TRBJ1-1
ASSPGPGQGEQY	many	TRBV11-1	TRBJ2-7
ASSLSTVSGITSYEQY	many	TRBV18	TRBJ2-7
VGSRDSAGELF	NA	TRBV19	TRBJ2-2
ASNDRGRGYGYT	few	TRBV6-1	TRBJ1-2
SANRGRMDGYT	NA	TRBV20-1	TRBJ1-2
SAIAGQIYRYT	NA	TRBV20-1	TRBJ1-2
ASKVARITRELF	NA	TRBV6-2/TRBV6-3	TRBJ2-2
ASTDRGSNSPLH	medium-sized	TRBV6-1	TRBJ1-6
ASGNSDNEQF	many	TRBV7-3	TRBJ2-1
ASSYFGSSDNEQF	medium-sized	TRBV6-5	TRBJ2-1
ASSTPGQNQETQY	many	TRBV12-3/TRBV12-4	TRBJ2-5
ATSGVNQPQH	many	TRBV15	TRBJ1-5